This TCR beta chain derives from a study of T-cell memory formation after mild COVID-19. Looking at the study overall: There were largely donor-specific TCR clusters.

Study results and limitations: Day 37-peaking second-wave clones had unconfirmed SARS-CoV-2 specificity. Cross-reactive memory seemingly joined, as some responding clones were found in pre-infection memory. CD4+ contracting clones were mainly CM and EM; CD8+ ones, EMRA.

Germline CDR1 and CDR2: KGHDR and SFDVKD. The CDR3 sequence is 15 residues long. The junction had 7 bases not matched to a gene; V was cut back by 5 bases and J by 8 bases. Turning to this clonotype: What it binds is unknown.

TCRdb called the 5' RACE reads again in MiXCR, with one record for every CDR3 protein. This sample has 380,000 or so distinct CDR3 sequences, with approximately 14% found just once. The sample comprised PBMCs or a T cell subset sorted from them (not recorded which). The J gene is TRBJ2-1, the V gene TRBV24-1; 11 bases line up with TRBD1. This sequence was found in a man aged 18 to 29 who had mild COVID-19 (a few samples of this study predate the infection). Cell type and time point are not known. The CDR3 sequence: CATSAPDRGHDEQFF. The CDR3 DNA is TGTGCCACCAGTGCCCCGGACAGGGGGCACGATGAGCAGTTCTTC.